This record covers a single TCR beta chain. These data originate in a study of blood T cell repertoires in COVID-19. About the research overall: There were acute and convalescent COVID-19 samples, and they came from the United States, Italy and Spain. T cells, B-cell-depleted T cells, or PBMCs supplied cDNA or gDNA.

Between the trimmed V and J ends, which lost 7 bases and 0 bases, there was a span of 7 bases. The CDR3 runs to 12 residues. Germline loops: CDR1 SGDLS, CDR2 YYNGEE. How the authors handled the data: Amplification of reference gene primers provided the estimated nucleated cell counts. TCRdb's table, derived via immunoSEQ multiplex PCR, lists solely in-frame clones and lacks some. V and J calls and clone size are those listed in that table; D and trimming were worked out from the DNA. This sample has 200,000 or so clones, with 75% to 90% found just once. This chain links TRBV9 with TRBJ1-2; D remains ambiguous. This receptor was taken from a woman in her thirties or forties with acute or convalescent COVID-19. Sequenced input: peripheral blood. The CDR3 here is CASGAPNYGYTF. The CDR3 DNA is TGTGCCAGCGGAGCCCCTAACTATGGCTACACCTTC.